The clone carrying this TCR beta chain was detected once. What it recognizes is unknown. Donors were drawn from the roughly 130-subject validation cohort, separate from the 666-subject first cohort. The data were obtained in a study of cytomegalovirus exposure and HLA in healthy donors. The study's findings and limits: First-cohort TCR clusters were later found to tend to co-occur in the 130 or so validation repertoires.

Trimming cost V 0 bases and J 4 bases; bases outside gene matches: 4. The germline gives CDR1 SGHRS, CDR2 YFSETQ. The CDR3 sequence is 16 residues long. The repertoire was sequenced with immunoSEQ multiplex PCR; TCRdb's copy has only in-frame clones and lacks some. This repertoire shows about 82,000 clones, 85% to 95% found once; its top ten account for nearly 0.7%. This clonotype was obtained from a woman younger than 35 in good health and CMV-seronegative. The source material was PBMCs. The chain is built from TRBV5-1 and TRBJ2-7; the match to TRBD2 covers 13 bases. The CDR3 reads CASSLAKGLAGYEQYF. In DNA form, the CDR3 reads TGCGCCAGCAGCTTGGCGAAGGGACTAGCGGGGTACGAGCAGTACTTC.